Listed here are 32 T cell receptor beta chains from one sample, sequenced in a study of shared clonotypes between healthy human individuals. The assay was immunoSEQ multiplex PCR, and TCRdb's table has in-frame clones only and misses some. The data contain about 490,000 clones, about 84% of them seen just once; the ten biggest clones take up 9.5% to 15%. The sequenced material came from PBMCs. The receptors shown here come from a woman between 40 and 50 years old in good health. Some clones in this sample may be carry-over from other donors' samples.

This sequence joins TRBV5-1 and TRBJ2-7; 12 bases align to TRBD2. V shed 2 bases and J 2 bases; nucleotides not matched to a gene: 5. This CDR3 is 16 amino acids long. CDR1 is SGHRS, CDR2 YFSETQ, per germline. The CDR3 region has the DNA TGCGCCAGCAGCTTTCTGACTAGCGGGAGTCCCTACGAGCAGTACTTC. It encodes CASSFLTSGSPYEQYF.

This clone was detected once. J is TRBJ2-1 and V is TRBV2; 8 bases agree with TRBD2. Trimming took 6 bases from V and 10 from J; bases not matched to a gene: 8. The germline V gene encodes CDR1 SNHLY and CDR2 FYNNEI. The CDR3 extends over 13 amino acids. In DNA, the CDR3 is TGTGCCAGCAGCCGGGGGGGCGGAGGGGAGCAGTTCTTC. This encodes CASSRGGGGEQFF. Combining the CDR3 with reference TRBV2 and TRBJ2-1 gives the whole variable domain EPEVTQTPSHQVTQMGQEVILRCVPISNHLYFYWYRQILGQKVEFLVSFYNNEISEKSEIFDDQFSVERPDGSNFTLKIRSTKLEDSAMYFCASSRGGGGEQFFGPGTRLTVL.

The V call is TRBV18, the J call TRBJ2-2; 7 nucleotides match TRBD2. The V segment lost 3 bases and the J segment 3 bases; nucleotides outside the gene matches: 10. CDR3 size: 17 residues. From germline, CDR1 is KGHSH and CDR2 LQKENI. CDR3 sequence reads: CASSPREHLGDTGELFF. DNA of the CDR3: TGTGCCAGCTCACCGCGGGAGCACTTAGGGGACACCGGGGAGCTGTTTTTT.

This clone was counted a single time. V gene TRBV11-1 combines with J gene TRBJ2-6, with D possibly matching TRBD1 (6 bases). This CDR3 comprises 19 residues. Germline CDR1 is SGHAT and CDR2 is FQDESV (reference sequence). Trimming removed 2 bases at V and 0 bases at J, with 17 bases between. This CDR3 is CASSLTPGQLISGANVLTF. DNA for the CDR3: TGTGCCAGCAGCTTAACCCCGGGACAACTTATCTCTGGGGCCAACGTCCTGACTTTC. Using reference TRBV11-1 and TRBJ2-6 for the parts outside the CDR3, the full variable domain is EAEVAQSPRYKITEKSQAVAFWCDPISGHATLYWYRQILGQGPELLVQFQDESVVDDSQLPKDRFSAERLKGVDSTLKIQPAELGDSAMYLCASSLTPGQLISGANVLTFGAGSRLTVL.

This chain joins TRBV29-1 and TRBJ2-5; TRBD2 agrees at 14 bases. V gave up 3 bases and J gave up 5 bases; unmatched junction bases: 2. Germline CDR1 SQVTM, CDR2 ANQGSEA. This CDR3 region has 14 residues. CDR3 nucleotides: TGCAGCGTTGACTGGACTAGCGGGAGGGAGACCCAGTACTTC. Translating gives CSVDWTSGRETQYF.

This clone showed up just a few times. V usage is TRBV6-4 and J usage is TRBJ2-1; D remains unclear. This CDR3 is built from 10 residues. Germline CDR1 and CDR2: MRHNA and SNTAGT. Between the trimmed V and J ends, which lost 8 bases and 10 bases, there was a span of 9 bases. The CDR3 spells CASVSKEQFF. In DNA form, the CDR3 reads TGTGCCAGCGTATCTAAGGAGCAGTTCTTC.

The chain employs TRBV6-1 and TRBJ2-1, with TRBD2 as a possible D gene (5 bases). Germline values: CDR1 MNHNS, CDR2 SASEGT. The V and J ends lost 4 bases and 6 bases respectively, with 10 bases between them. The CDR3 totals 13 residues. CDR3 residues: CASSAGAGNEQFF. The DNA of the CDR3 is TGTGCCAGCAGTGCGGGCGCGGGCAATGAGCAGTTCTTC.

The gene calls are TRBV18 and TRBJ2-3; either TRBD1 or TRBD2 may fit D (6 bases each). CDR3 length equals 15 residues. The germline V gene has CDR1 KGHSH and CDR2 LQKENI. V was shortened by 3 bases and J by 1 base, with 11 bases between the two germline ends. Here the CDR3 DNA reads TGTGCCAGCTCACCGGCGGGACACCGCACAGATACGCAGTATTTT. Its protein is CASSPAGHRTDTQYF.

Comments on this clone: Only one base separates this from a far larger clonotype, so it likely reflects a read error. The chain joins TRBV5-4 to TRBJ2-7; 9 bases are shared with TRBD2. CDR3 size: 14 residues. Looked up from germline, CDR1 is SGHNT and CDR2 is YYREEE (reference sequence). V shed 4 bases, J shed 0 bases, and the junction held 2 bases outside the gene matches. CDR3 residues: CASSISGSSYEQYF. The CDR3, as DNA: TGTGCCAGCAGCATTAGCGGGAGCTCCTACGAGCAGTACTTC.

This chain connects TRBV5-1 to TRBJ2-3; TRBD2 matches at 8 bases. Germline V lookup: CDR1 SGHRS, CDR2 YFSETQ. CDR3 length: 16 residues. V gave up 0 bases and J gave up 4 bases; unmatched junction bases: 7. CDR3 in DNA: TGCGCCAGCAGCTTGGTAACCAGCGGGAGCGCAGATACGCAGTATTTT. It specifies CASSLVTSGSADTQYF.

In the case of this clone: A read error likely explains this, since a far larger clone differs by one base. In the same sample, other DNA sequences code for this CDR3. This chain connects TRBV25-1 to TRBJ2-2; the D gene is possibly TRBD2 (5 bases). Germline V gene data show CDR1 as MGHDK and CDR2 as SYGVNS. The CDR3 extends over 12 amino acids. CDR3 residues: CASSESTGELFF. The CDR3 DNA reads TGTGCCAGCAGTGAATCTACCGGGGAGCTGTTCTTT.

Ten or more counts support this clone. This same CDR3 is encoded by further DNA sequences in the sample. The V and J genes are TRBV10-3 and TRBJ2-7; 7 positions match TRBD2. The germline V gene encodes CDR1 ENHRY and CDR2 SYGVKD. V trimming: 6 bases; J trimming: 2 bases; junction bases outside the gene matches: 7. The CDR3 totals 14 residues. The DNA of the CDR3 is TGTGCCATCAGGGGGGGGATCCAGACCTACGAGCAGTACTTC. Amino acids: CAIRGGIQTYEQYF.

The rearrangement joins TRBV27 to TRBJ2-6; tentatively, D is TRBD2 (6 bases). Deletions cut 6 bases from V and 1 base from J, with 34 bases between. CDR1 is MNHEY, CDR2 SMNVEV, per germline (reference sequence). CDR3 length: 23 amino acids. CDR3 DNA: TGTGCCAGCAGGACACGTGGTTTGGAGGGCACGCTACCGCAAACTTCTGGGGCCAACGTCCTGACTTTC. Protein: CASRTRGLEGTLPQTSGANVLTF. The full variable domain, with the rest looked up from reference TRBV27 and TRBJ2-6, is EAQVTQNPRYLITVTGKKLTVTCSQNMNHEYMSWYRQDPGLGLRQIYYSMNVEVTDKGDVPEGYKVSRKEKRNFPLILESPSPNQTSLYFCASRTRGLEGTLPQTSGANVLTFGAGSRLTVL.

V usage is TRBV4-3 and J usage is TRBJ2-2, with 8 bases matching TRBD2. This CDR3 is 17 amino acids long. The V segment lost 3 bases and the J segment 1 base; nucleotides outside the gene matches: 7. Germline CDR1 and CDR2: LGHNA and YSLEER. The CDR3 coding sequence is TGCGCCAGCAGCCAGGCTCCGGGACTAGTGAACACCGGGGAGCTGTTTTTT. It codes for CASSQAPGLVNTGELFF.

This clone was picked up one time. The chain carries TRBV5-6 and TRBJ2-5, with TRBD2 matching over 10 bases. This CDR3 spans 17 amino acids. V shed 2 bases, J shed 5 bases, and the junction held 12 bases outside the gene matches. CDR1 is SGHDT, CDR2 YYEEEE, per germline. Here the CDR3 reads CASSLASGSRVLETQYF. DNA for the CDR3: TGTGCCAGCAGCTTAGCTAGCGGGAGTAGGGTATTGGAGACCCAGTACTTC.

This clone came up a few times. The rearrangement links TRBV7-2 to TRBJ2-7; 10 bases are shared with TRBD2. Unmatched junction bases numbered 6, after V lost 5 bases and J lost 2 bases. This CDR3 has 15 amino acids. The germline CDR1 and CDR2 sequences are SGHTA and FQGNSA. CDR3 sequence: CASSRTSGPTYEQYF. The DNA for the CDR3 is TGTGCCAGCAGCAGGACTAGCGGACCCACCTACGAGCAGTACTTC. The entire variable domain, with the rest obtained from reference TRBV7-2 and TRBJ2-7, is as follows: GAGVSQSPSNKVTEKGKDVELRCDPISGHTALYWYRQSLGQGLEFLIYFQGNSAPDKSGLPSDRFSAERTGGSVSTLTIQRTQQEDSAVYLCASSRTSGPTYEQYFGPGTRLTVT.

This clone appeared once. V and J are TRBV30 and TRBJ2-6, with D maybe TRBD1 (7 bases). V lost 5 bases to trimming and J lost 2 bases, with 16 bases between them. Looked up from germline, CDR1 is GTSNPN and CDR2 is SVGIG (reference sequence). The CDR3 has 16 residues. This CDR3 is CAWRRQGLAGANVLTF. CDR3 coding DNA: TGTGCCTGGCGGCGACAGGGACTTGCTGGGGCCAACGTCCTGACTTTC.

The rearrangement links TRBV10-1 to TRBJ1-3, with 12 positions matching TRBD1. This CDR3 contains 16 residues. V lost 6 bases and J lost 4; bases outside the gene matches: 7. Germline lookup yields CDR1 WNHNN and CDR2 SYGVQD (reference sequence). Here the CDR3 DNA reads TGCGCCAGCAGCTGGGGACAGGGGGCGACAGGAAACACCATATATTTT. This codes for CASSWGQGATGNTIYF.

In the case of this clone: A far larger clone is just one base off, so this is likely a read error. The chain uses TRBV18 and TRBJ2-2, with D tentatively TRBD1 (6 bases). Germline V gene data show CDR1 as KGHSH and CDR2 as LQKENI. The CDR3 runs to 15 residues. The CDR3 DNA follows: TGTGCCAGCTCACCTCAGGGGATTTACACCAGGGAGCTGTTTTTT. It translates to CASSPQGIYTRELFF.

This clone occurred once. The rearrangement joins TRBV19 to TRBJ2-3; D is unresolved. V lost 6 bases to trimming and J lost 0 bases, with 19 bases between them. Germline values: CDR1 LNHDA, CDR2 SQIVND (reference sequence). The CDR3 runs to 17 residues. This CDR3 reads CASSPSVKLTSTDTQYF. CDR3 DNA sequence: TGTGCCAGTAGCCCCTCGGTTAAGCTAACTAGCACAGATACGCAGTATTTT.

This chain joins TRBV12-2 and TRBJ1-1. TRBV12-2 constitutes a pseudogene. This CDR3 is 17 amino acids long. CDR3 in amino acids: CASRRVRGGQKKYEAFF. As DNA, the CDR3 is TGTGCAAGTCGCCGGGTTAGGGGGGGACAGAAAAAATATGAAGCTTTCTTT.

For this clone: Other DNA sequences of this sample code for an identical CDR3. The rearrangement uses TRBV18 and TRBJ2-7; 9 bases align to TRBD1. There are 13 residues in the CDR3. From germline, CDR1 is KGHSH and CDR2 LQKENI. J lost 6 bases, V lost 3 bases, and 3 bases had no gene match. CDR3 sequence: CASSPGQGGEQYF. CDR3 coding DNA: TGTGCCAGCTCACCGGGACAGGGAGGCGAGCAGTACTTC.

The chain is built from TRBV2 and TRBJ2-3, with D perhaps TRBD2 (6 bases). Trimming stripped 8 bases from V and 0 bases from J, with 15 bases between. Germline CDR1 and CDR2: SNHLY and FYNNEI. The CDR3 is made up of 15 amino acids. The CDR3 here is CASGTLAASTDTQYF. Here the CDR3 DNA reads TGTGCCAGCGGAACACTAGCTGCTAGCACAGATACGCAGTATTTT.

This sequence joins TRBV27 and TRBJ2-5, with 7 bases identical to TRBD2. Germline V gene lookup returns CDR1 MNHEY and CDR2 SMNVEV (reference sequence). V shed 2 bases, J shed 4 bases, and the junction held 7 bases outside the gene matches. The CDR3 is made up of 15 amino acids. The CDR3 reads CASSLTGGVGETQYF. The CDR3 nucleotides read TGTGCCAGCAGTTTAACGGGAGGAGTCGGAGAGACCCAGTACTTC.

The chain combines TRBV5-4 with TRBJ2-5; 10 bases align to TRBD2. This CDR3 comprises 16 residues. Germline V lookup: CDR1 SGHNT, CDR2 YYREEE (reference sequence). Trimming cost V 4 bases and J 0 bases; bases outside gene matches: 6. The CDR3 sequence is CASSAAGTSDQETQYF. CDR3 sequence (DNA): TGTGCCAGCAGCGCAGCCGGGACTAGCGACCAAGAGACCCAGTACTTC.

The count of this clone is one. CDR3 coding DNA: TGTGCCAGCAGCTCCCCCCCAGCGGGAGAGCAGTACTTC. It yields the protein CASSSPPAGEQYF. This chain joins TRBV7-2 and TRBJ2-7; 7 bases line up with TRBD2. V lost 4 bases to trimming and J lost 7 bases; unmatched junction nucleotides: 7. Germline loops: CDR1 SGHTA, CDR2 FQGNSA. CDR3 length: 13 residues.

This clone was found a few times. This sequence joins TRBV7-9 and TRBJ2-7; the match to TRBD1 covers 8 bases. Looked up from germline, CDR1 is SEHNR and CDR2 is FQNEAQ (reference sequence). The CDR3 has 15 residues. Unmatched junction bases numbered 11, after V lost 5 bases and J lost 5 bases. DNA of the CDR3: TGTGCCAGCAGCCTACAGACAGGGGTCGGGGACGAGCAGTACTTC. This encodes CASSLQTGVGDEQYF.

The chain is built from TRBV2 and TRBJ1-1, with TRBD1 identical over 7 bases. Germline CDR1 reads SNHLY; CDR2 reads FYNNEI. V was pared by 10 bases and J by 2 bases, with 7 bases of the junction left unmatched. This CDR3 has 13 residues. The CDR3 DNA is TGTGCCAACACAAGACAGGGTAACACTGAAGCTTTCTTT. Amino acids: CANTRQGNTEAFF. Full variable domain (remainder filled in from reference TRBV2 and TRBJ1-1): EPEVTQTPSHQVTQMGQEVILRCVPISNHLYFYWYRQILGQKVEFLVSFYNNEISEKSEIFDDQFSVERPDGSNFTLKIRSTKLEDSAMYFCANTRQGNTEAFFGQGTRLTVV.

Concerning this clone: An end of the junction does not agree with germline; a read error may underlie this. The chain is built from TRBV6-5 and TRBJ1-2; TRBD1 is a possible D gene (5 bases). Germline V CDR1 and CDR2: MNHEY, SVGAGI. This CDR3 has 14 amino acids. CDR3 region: CAGSSLQVNYGYTF. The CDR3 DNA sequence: TGTGCCGGCAGTAGCCTACAGGTTAACTATGGCTACACATTC.

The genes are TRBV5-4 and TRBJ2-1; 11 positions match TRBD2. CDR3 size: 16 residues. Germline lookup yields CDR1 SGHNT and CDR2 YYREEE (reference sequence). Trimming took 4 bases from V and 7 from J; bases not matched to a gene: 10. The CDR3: CASSTKLAGARNEQFF. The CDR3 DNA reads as TGTGCCAGCAGCACAAAACTAGCGGGAGCCCGAAATGAGCAGTTCTTC.

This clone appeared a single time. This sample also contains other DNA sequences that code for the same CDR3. CDR3 nucleotides: TGCAGCGGCGGCCAGGGGACAGATACGCAGTATTTT. Translation gives CSGGQGTDTQYF. The rearrangement joins TRBV29-1 to TRBJ2-3; D is possibly TRBD1 (6 bases). V was cut by 7 bases and J by 3 bases, with 11 bases left in between. Germline V gene lookup returns CDR1 SQVTM and CDR2 ANQGSEA. The CDR3 is 12 residues long.

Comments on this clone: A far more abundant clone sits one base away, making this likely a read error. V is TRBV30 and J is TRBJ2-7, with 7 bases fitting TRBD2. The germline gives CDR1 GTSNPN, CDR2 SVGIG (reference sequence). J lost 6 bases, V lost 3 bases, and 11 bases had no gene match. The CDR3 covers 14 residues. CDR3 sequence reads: CAWRPWRESREQYF. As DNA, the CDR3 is TGTGCCTGGAGGCCCTGGCGGGAGAGCCGCGAGCAGTACTTC. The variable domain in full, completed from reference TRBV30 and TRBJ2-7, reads SQTIHQWPATLVQPVGSPLSLECTVEGTSNPNLYWYRQAAGRGLQLLFYSVGIGQISSEVPQNLSASRPQDRQFILSSKKLLLSDSGFYLCAWRPWRESREQYFGPGTRLTVT.